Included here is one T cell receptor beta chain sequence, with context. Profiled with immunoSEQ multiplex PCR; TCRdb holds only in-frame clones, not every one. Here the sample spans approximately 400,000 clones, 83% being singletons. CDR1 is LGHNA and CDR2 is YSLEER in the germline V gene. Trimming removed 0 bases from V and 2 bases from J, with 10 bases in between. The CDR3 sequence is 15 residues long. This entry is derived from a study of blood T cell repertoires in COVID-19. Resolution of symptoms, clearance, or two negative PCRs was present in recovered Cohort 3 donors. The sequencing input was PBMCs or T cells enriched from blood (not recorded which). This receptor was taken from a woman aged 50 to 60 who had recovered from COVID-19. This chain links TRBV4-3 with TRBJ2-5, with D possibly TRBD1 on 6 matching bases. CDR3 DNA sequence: TGCGCCAGCAGCCAAGATACCGACAGGCAAGAGACCCAGTACTTC. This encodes CASSQDTDRQETQYF.